This T cell receptor beta chain stems from a study of hypomethylating agent response in myelodysplastic syndrome. Study information: Non-responders met neither complete response nor hematologic improvement criteria, which defined response. Whole-study results and caveats: Lack of age-matching between healthy donors and MDS patients could bias comparison.

As concerns this clone: Its target is unknown.

The CDR3 runs 12 residues. Germline lookup yields CDR1 SGHRS and CDR2 YFSETQ. The ends were cut back, 4 bases at V and 17 bases at J, with 16 bases in the middle. Each sample had roughly 0.4 ug DNA, as two 200 ng replicates, at survey resolution. Assay used: immunoSEQ multiplex PCR; TCRdb lists only in-frame clones, some missing. The sample lists over 3,500 clones, more than 65% occurring once. The analysis used unsorted bulk bone marrow, not T-cell subsets. Source: bone marrow, taken before or after starting hypomethylating agent treatment for myelodysplastic syndrome (not recorded which). The chain couples TRBV5-1 to TRBJ1-6, with D possibly matching TRBD1 (6 bases). This sequence originates from a human donor with myelodysplastic syndrome. The CDR3 loop reads CASSRGGRIIHF. The CDR3 nucleotides are TGCGCCAGCAGCCGTGGGGGCAGGATCATCCACTTT.